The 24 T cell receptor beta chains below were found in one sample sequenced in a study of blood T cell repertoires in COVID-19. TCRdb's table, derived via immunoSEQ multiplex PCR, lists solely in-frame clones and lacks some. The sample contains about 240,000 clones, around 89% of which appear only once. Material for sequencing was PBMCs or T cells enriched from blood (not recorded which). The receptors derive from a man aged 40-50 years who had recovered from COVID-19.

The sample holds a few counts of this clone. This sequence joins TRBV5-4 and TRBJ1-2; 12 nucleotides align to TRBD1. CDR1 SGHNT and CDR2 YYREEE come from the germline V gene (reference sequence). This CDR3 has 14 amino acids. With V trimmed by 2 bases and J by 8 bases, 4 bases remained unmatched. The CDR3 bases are TGTGCCAGCAGCTTTGGGACAGGGGGCTACGGCTACACCTTC. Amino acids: CASSFGTGGYGYTF.

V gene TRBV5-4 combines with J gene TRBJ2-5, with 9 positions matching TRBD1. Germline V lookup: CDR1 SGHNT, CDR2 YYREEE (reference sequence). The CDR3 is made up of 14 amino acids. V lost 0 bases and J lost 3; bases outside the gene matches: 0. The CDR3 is CASSLGDREETQYF. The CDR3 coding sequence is TGTGCCAGCAGCTTGGGGGACAGGGAAGAGACCCAGTACTTC.

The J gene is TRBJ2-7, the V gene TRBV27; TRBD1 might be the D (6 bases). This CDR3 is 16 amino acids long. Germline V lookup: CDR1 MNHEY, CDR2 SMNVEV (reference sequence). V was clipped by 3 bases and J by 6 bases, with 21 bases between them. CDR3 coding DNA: TGTGCCAGCAGTTTGAACCGGGACAAGGTTCCCTCCGAGCAGTACTTC. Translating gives CASSLNRDKVPSEQYF.

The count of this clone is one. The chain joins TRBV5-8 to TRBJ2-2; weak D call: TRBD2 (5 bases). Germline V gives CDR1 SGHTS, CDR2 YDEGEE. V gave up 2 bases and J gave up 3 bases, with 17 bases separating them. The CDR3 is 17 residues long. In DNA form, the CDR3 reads TGTGCCAGCAGCTTAGTTCCGGCGGGTGGCTACACCGGGGAGCTGTTTTTT. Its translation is CASSLVPAGGYTGELFF.

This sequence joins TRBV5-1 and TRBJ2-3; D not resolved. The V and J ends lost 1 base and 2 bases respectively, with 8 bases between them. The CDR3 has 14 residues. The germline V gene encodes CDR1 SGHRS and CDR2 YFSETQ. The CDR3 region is CASSLPSSTDTQYF. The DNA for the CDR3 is TGCGCCAGCAGCTTGCCTTCCTCCACAGATACGCAGTATTTT.

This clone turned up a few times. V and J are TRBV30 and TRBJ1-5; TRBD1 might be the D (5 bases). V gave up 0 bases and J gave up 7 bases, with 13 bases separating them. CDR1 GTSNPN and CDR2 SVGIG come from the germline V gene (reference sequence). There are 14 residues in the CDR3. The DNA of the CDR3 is TGTGCCTGGAGTGTCATGCAGGGAGGGCAGCCCCAGCATTTT. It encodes CAWSVMQGGQPQHF.

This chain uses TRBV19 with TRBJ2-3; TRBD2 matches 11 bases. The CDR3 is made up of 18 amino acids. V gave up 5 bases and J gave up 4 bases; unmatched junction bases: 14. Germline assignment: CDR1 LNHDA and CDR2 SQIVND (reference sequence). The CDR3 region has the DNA TGTGCCAGTAGTCTACTAGCGGGAGTAAGGATCCATCCAGATACGCAGTATTTT. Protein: CASSLLAGVRIHPDTQYF. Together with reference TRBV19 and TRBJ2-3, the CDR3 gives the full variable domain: DGGITQSPKYLFRKEGQNVTLSCEQNLNHDAMYWYRQDPGQGLRLIYYSQIVNDFQKGDIAEGYSVSREKKESFPLTVTSAQKNPTAFYLCASSLLAGVRIHPDTQYFGPGTRLTVL.

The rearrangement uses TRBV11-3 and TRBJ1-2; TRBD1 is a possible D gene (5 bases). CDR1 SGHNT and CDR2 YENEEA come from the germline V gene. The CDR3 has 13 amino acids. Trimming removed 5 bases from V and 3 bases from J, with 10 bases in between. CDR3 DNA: TGTGCCAGCAGCGATGGGGGGTACTATGGCTACACCTTC. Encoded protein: CASSDGGYYGYTF. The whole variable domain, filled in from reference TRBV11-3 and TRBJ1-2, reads EAGVVQSPRYKIIEKKQPVAFWCNPISGHNTLYWYLQNLGQGPELLIRYENEEAVDDSQLPKDRFSAERLKGVDSTLKIQPAELGDSAVYLCASSDGGYYGYTFGSGTRLTVV.

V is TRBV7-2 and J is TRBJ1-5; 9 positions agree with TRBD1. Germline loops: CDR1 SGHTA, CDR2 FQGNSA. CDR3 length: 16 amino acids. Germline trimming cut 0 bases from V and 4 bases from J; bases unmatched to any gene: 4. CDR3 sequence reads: CASSLAGTGNNQPQHF. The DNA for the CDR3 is TGTGCCAGCAGCTTAGCCGGGACAGGGAATAATCAGCCCCAGCATTTT.

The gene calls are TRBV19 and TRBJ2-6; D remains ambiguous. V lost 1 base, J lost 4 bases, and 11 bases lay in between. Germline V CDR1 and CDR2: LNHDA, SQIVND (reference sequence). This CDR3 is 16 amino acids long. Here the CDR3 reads CASSIGWADGANVLTF. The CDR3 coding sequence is TGTGCCAGTAGTATAGGGTGGGCAGACGGGGCCAACGTCCTGACTTTC.

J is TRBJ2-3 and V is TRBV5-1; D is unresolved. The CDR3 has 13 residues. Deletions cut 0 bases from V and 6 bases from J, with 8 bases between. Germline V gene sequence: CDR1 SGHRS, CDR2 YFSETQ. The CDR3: CASSLDGFDTQYF. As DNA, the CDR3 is TGCGCCAGCAGCTTGGACGGTTTTGATACGCAGTATTTT.

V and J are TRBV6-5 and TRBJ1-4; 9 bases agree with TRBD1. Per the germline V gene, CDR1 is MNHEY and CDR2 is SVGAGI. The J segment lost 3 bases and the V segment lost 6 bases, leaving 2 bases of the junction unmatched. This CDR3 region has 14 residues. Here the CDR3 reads CASRDRGPNEKLFF. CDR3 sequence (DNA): TGTGCCAGCAGGGACAGGGGACCTAATGAAAAACTGTTTTTT.

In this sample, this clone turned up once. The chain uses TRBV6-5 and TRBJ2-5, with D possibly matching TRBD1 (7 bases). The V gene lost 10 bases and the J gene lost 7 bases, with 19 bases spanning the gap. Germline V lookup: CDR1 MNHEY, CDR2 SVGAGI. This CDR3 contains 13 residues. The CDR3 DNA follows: TGTGCCACCTCCCCAGGGGGGAAGGGGACCCAGTACTTC. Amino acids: CATSPGGKGTQYF.

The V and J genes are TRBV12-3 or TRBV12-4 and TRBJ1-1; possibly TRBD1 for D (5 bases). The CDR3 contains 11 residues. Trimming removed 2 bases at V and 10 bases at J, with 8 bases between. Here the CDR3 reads CASSLLGGAFF. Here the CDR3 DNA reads TGTGCCAGCAGTTTATTGGGGGGAGCTTTCTTT.

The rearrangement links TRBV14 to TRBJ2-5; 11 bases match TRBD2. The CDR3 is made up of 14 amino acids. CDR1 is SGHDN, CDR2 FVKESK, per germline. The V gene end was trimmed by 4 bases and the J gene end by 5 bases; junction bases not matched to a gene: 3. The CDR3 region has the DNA TGTGCCAGCAGCCGAACTAGCGGGGGTGAGACCCAGTACTTC. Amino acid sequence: CASSRTSGGETQYF.

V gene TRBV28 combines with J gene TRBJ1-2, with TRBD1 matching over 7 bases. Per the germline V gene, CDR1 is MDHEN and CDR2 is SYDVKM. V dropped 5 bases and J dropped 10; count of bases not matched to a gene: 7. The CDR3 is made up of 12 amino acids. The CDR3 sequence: CASSRTGFDYTF. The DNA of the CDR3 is TGTGCCAGCAGTAGGACAGGTTTTGACTACACCTTC.

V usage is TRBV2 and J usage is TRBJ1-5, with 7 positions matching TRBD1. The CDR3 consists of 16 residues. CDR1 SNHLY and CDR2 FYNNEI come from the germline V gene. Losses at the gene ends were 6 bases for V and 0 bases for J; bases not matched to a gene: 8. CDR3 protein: CASSRRDRSSNQPQHF. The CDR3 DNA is TGTGCCAGCAGCCGGCGGGACAGAAGTAGCAATCAGCCCCAGCATTTT.

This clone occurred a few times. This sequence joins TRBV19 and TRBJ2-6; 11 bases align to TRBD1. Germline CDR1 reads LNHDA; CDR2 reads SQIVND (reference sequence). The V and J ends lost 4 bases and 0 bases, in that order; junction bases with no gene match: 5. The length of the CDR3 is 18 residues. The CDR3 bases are TGTGCCAGTAGTACCAGGACAGGGGGCATCTCTGGGGCCAACGTCCTGACTTTC. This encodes CASSTRTGGISGANVLTF.

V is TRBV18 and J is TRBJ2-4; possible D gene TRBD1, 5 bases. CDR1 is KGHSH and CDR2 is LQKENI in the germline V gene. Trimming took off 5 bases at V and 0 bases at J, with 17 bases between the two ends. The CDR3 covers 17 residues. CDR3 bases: TGTGCCAGCTCAACACAGGCCAGGTCCTTAGCCAAAAACATTCAGTACTTC. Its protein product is CASSTQARSLAKNIQYF. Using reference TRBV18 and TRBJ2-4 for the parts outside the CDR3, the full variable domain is NAGVMQNPRHLVRRRGQEARLRCSPMKGHSHVYWYRQLPEEGLKFMVYLQKENIIDESGMPKERFSAEFPKEGPSILRIQQVVRGDSAAYFCASSTQARSLAKNIQYFGAGTRLSVL.

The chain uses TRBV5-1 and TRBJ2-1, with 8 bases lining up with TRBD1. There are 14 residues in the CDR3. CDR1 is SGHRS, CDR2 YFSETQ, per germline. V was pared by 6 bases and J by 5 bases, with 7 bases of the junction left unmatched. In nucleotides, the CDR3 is TGCGCCAGCACAACAGGGGGACAAAACAATGAGCAGTTCTTC. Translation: CASTTGGQNNEQFF.

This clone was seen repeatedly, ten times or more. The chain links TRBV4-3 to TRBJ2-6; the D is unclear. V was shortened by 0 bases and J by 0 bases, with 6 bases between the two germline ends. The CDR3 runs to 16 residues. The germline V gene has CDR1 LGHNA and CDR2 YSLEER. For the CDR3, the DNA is TGCGCCAGCAGCCAAGAGTACGGCTCTGGGGCCAACGTCCTGACTTTC. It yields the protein CASSQEYGSGANVLTF.

The CDR3 bases are TGTGCCAGCAGCTTGGGACAGGGGAGGAGGGATCAGCCCCAGCATTTT. Amino acids: CASSLGQGRRDQPQHF. The V gene is TRBV5-6, the J gene TRBJ1-5, with TRBD1 matching over 8 bases. CDR1 and CDR2 (germline): SGHDT, YYEEEE. V was pared by 0 bases and J by 5 bases, with 7 bases of the junction left unmatched. This CDR3 has 16 amino acids.

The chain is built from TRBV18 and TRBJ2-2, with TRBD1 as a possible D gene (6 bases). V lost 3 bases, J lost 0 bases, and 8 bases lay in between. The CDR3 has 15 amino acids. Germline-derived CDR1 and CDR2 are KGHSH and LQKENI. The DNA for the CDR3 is TGTGCCAGCTCACCCCGGGACACGAACACCGGGGAGCTGTTTTTT. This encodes CASSPRDTNTGELFF. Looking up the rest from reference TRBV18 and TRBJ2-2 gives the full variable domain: NAGVMQNPRHLVRRRGQEARLRCSPMKGHSHVYWYRQLPEEGLKFMVYLQKENIIDESGMPKERFSAEFPKEGPSILRIQQVVRGDSAAYFCASSPRDTNTGELFFGEGSRLTVL.

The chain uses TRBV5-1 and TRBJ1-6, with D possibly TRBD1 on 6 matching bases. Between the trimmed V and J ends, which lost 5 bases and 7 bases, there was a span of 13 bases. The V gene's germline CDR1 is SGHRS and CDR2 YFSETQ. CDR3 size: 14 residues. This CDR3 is CASSTTGRNSPLHF. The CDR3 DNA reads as TGCGCCAGCAGTACCACAGGGCGGAATTCACCCCTCCACTTT. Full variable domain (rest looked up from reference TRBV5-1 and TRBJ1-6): KAGVTQTPRYLIKTRGQQVTLSCSPISGHRSVSWYQQTPGQGLQFLFEYFSETQRNKGNFPGRFSGRQFSNSRSEMNVSTLELGDSALYLCASSTTGRNSPLHFGNGTRLTVT.